This T cell receptor (beta chain) was observed in a study of T cell responses to AZD1222 COVID-19 vaccine. Study-level findings and limits: Vaccine-associated CD4 TCRs spanned spike, dominant at 160-218 and 743-854. The donor cohort was predominantly white British with a female majority, and clonal diversity may have been underestimated. Targeting of unmutated variant regions was reportedly seen in nearly half of spike-specific TCRs. The study identified only five to seven AZD1222 recipients as seropositive at baseline.

To note about this clone: What it recognizes is unknown.

Clones were read by immunoSEQ multiplex PCR, and TCRdb kept only the in-frame ones, dropping some. The table records about 100,000 clones, about 89% of them present only once. Trimming left V 3 bases short and J 4 bases short, with 16 bases between. The CDR3 contains 15 residues. The germline V gene has CDR1 SQVTM and CDR2 ANQGSEA. This chain uses TRBV29-1 with TRBJ2-1; perhaps TRBD2 as D (5 bases). This specimen consisted of peripheral blood, obtained on day 0 of MenACWY control vaccination. The sequence came from an adult in good health. Here the CDR3 DNA reads TGCAGCGTTGAGGGCCCGAGGGAAGGATACAATGAGCAGTTCTTC. As protein: CSVEGPREGYNEQFF.